What follows is one TCR beta chain and its context. Its antigen is unknown. Base qualities are not at hand, and no much larger clone is one base apart. Per the publication, the time point label means: new active TB diagnosis, blood taken before or within 7 days of starting treatment. Active tuberculosis patients were HIV-seronegative South African adults aged 18 years or older with a new diagnosis. Active tuberculosis was confirmed by positive sputum smear microscopy and/or positive M. tuberculosis culture. Immunosequencing was performed on unsorted cryopreserved PBMC and covered roughly 100,000 T cells per clinical donor on average. TCR libraries were generated with the immunoSEQ multiplex PCR assay, using TCR-beta and/or TCR-alpha/delta assays for each sample. Amplified TCR libraries were sequenced on the Illumina high-throughput platform. On the authors' methods: Clustering and dimensionality reduction relied on pairwise TCRdist distances among GMM-specific receptors from T cells that were either sorted ex vivo or expanded in vitro. Each clinical repertoire received a mean NN-distance score, defined as the average TCRdist to the nearest 10% of tetramer-positive reference sequences. To compute GEM TCR motif frequency, the fraction of unique TCRs matching known GEM sequences by V/J usage and CDR3 length was calculated. Active tuberculosis was classified by linear discriminant analysis with leave-one-out cross-validation, implemented in scikit-learn. This immuneACCESS table, as held by TCRdb, lists in-frame sequences with V and J called but not all clones. Of the missing ones, under half trace to an unresolved V gene in checked studies; the others have no known cause. V, J and clone size reflect that table, while D and trimming were determined from the DNA. The sample data list about 38,000 clones, and less than 95% of these were observed just once. The ten largest clones take up roughly 4% of the sample.

As encoded in the germline V gene, CDR1 is SGHTA while CDR2 is FQGNSA. The CDR3 starts with the cysteine, ends with the phenylalanine, and has 13 residues. Only the CDR3 DNA is retained, 39 bases long and in frame from the first base. Between the V and J ends, shortened by 0 bases and 3 bases respectively, the junction contains 6 bases. The data were obtained in a study of T cells in tuberculosis (dated by TCRdb to between 2017 and 2018). Regarding the research as a whole: To characterize T cells specific for the mycobacterial lipid antigen glucose monomycolate (GMM), the study used CD1B tetramers together with high-throughput TCR immunosequencing. A South African clinical cohort compared IGRA-negative adolescents, IGRA-positive adolescents with latent tuberculosis and adults with active tuberculosis, ten per group. PBMC from patients with active tuberculosis were archived either before the start of standard anti-tuberculosis treatment or within 7 days of starting that treatment. Study-level results and caveats: Clinical samples were selected based on the availability of cryopreserved specimens, with adults included as active tuberculosis cases and adolescents included as controls. Using GEM motif frequencies, a classifier achieved 70% accuracy, whereas a classifier built on the diverse GMM-specific repertoire got to 87% accuracy (AUROC 0.90). The smaller NN-distances in active tuberculosis patients were driven in part by shorter CDR3-alpha lengths, while the difference seen for TCR-beta was not statistically significant. Compared with IGRA-negative controls, TCR-alpha repertoires from active tuberculosis had smaller mean NN-distances to GMM-specific TCRs, which suggests clonal expansion of these TCRs.

Recombination joined TRBV7-2 with TRBJ2-7, with the D gene call left open. The sequence was obtained from an adult with tuberculosis. Sequences were derived from PBMCs, sampled at tuberculosis diagnosis. The DNA sequence is as follows: TGTGCCAGCAGCTTAGCGGGCCTCTACGAGCAGTACTTC. This gives the protein CASSLAGLYEQYF.